Listed below are T cell receptor beta chains from one sample, sequenced in a study of T cell responses to AZD1222 COVID-19 vaccine. TCRdb's table, derived via immunoSEQ multiplex PCR, lists solely in-frame clones and lacks some. The table has roughly 110,000 clones, about 89% seen once. This sample comprised peripheral blood, obtained on day 0 of AZD1222 vaccination. The receptors here all came from an adult in good health. Both conserved end residues are part of each CDR3. D genes are given only for firm matches. The listing skips clone size in some rows; elsewhere it reads once, few, many or a size class.

V	J	D	size	length	DNA	CDR3
TRBV6-2/TRBV6-3	TRBJ2-7	.	.	13	TGTGCCAGCAGCCATGGGCTATATTACGAGCAGTACTTC	CASSHGLYYEQYF
TRBV6-2/TRBV6-3	TRBJ1-5	.	.	15	TGTGCCAGCAGTTACGGGCGTTCAGGCGGTCAGCCCCAGCATTTT	CASSYGRSGGQPQHF
TRBV19	TRBJ2-7	.	.	13	TGTGCCAGTAGTAAGCAGGGTGCCTACGAGCAGTACTTC	CASSKQGAYEQYF
TRBV27	TRBJ1-2	TRBD1	.	14	TGTGCCAGCAGTTTGTCAGGGGGGACCGGTGGCTACACCTTC	CASSLSGGTGGYTF
TRBV5-4	TRBJ2-7	.	.	15	TGTGCCAGCAGCTTGGAGGGACTCACCTCCTACGAGCAGTACTTC	CASSLEGLTSYEQYF
TRBV7-9	TRBJ2-7	.	.	14	TGTGCCAGCAGCTTAGGTCAGGGCCTCTACGAGCAGTACTTC	CASSLGQGLYEQYF
TRBV2	TRBJ1-2	.	.	13	TGTGCCAGCACACGGGGGGAGGACTATGGCTACACCTTC	CASTRGEDYGYTF
TRBV13	TRBJ1-3	TRBD1	once	15	TGTGCCAGCACGGTATCGCCAGGGGGCGAAGGCACCATATATTTT	CASTVSPGGEGTIYF
TRBV7-3	TRBJ1-1	TRBD1	.	13	TGTGCCAGCAGCCGTGACAGGGGCACTGAAGCTTTCTTT	CASSRDRGTEAFF
TRBV7-3	TRBJ1-6	.	.	17	TGTGCCAGCAGCGAGGTACCCCTAAGCTCCTATAATTCACCCCTCCACTTT	CASSEVPLSSYNSPLHF
TRBV11-3	TRBJ1-6	.	.	15	TGTGCCAGCAGCTCCAACAGGGCGGATAATTCACCCCTCCACTTT	CASSSNRADNSPLHF
TRBV4-1	TRBJ1-2	TRBD1	.	16	TGCGCCAGCAGCCAAGAATTGACAGGGGGTGGAGGGGGCTACACCTTC	CASSQELTGGGGGYTF
TRBV7-2	TRBJ1-5	.	.	14	TGTGCCAGCAGCTTAGGTCAGGGATCTCAGCCCCAGCATTTT	CASSLGQGSQPQHF
TRBV24-1	TRBJ2-3	TRBD2	.	17	TGTGCCACCAGTGACTTTGGGACTAGCGGGAGTACAGATACGCAGTATTTT	CATSDFGTSGSTDTQYF
TRBV9	TRBJ2-7	.	.	15	TGTGCCAGCAGCGTAGGCGGGGATTCCGTTTACGAGCAGTACTTC	CASSVGGDSVYEQYF
TRBV4-1	TRBJ1-1	.	.	17	TGCGCCAGCAGCCAAGGACAGGCCGACCCTTGGGGGACTGAAGCTTTCTTT	CASSQGQADPWGTEAFF
TRBV12-3/TRBV12-4	TRBJ2-7	.	.	13	TGTGCCAGCAGTTTAGGGACCCCACACGAGCAGTACTTC	CASSLGTPHEQYF
TRBV25-1	TRBJ2-1	.	.	16	TGTGCCAGCAGCCCTCTCACTGCGGAGCGGTACAATGAGCAGTTCTTC	CASSPLTAERYNEQFF
TRBV2	TRBJ2-5	TRBD2	.	15	TGTGCCAGCAGCCTTACCCGGACTAGCGCGGAGACCCAGTACTTC	CASSLTRTSAETQYF
TRBV30	TRBJ2-7	.	.	11	TGTGCCTGGGGACAGAGGTACGAGCAGTACTTC	CAWGQRYEQYF
TRBV19	TRBJ2-3	.	once	14	TGTGCCAGTAGTACCAGGACGTGGGCAGATACGCAGTATTTT	CASSTRTWADTQYF